This T cell receptor beta chain was observed in a study of T cells after posttransplantation cyclophosphamide. The method was immunoSEQ multiplex PCR; TCRdb's version includes in-frame clones alone and lacks a portion of them. The sample shows tens of thousands of clones, none of them appearing just once. Regarding the study as a whole: Later post-transplant blood repertoires were often dominated by donor CD8+ memory clones. TRB overlap between skin or GI tissue T cells and blood was limited. After PTCy, TRB diversity resembled that of CNI/methotrexate controls.

On the day of bone marrow donation, the related graft donor provided peripheral blood. This clone came up many times. Its specificity is unknown. This CDR3 spans 15 amino acids. CDR1 and CDR2 (germline): MRHNA, SNTAGT. V shed 5 bases and J 5 bases; nucleotides not matched to a gene: 7. The specimen sequenced was PBMCs. The chain couples TRBV6-4 to TRBJ2-1; 9 bases align to TRBD1. The sequence came from a man aged 35 to 55 in good health, CMV-negative, and a related stem cell transplant donor. The CDR3 spells CASSSGTGRNNEQFF. CDR3 nucleotide sequence: TGTGCCAGCAGTTCCGGGACAGGGAGGAACAATGAGCAGTTCTTC.